These T cell receptor beta chains were read from a single sample in a study of metastatic and nonmetastatic thyroid tumors. TCRdb redid the clone calls on the PCR reads using MiXCR. The sample consists of tens of thousands of clones, under 15% of them appearing once. Sequenced: tumor tissue. These receptors all stem from a female donor with papillary thyroid cancer or a benign thyroid nodule (not recorded which). Some clones in this sample may be carry-over from other donors' samples. The CDR3 runs from the conserved cysteine through the conserved F or W. D genes are given only for firm matches. Size is omitted from some rows. Given values are once, few, many or a class for expanded clones.

V gene	J gene	D gene	clone size	CDR3 DNA	CDR3 protein
TRBV2	TRBJ1-5	NA	few	TGTGCCAGCATTGTCGGGTTGTTGCAGCCCCAGCATTTT	CASIVGLLQPQHF
TRBV6-1	TRBJ2-5	TRBD1	many	TGTGCCAGCAGTCCCTTGGACAGGGGGAGGGAGACCCAGTACTTC	CASSPLDRGRETQYF
TRBV3-1	TRBJ2-7	TRBD1	many	TGTGCCAGCAGCAAGGGGGCGACCCCCTACGAGCAGTACTTC	CASSKGATPYEQYF
TRBV19	TRBJ1-5	NA	many	TGTGCCAGTAGTCTCACCGGGACATTCGATCAGCCCCAGCATTTT	CASSLTGTFDQPQHF
TRBV12-3/TRBV12-4	TRBJ2-7	NA	NA	TGTGCCAGCAGCGCCCGCGGGTACAAGGGAAGAGGCGAGCAGTATTTC	CASSARGYKGRGEQYF
TRBV20-1	TRBJ2-2	TRBD2	many	TGCAGTGCTAGAATTAGCGGGAGGCCTAGCACCGGGGAGCTGTTTTTT	CSARISGRPSTGELFF
TRBV6-1	TRBJ1-2	NA	NA	TGTGCCAGCAGTGTCTACTTTACGTATGACTACACCTTC	CASSVYFTYDYTF
TRBV19	TRBJ1-2	TRBD1	NA	TGTGCCAGTAATTTCGTCGGCAGGGGGCAAGGCTACACCTTC	CASNFVGRGQGYTF
TRBV9	TRBJ2-7	TRBD1	many	TGTGCCAGCAGCGTGAAGGACAGGGGGAACGAGCAGTACTTC	CASSVKDRGNEQYF
TRBV4-3	TRBJ1-3	NA	NA	TGCGCCAGCAGTAAGGGGTCTAGCTCTGGAAACACCATATATTTT	CASSKGSSSGNTIYF
TRBV7-8	TRBJ1-1	NA	many	TGTGCCAGCAGCTTAGCTGGGGGGAACACTGAAGCTTTCTTT	CASSLAGGNTEAFF
TRBV5-1	TRBJ2-7	NA	many	TGCGCCAGCAGCTTGGATGGGACGGCCTCGTTTGAGCAGTACTTC	CASSLDGTASFEQYF
TRBV5-6	TRBJ1-2	NA	NA	TGTGTCAGCAGCTTCGGGGGGCCTAGCTATGGCTACACCTTC	CVSSFGGPSYGYTF
TRBV6-1	TRBJ2-5	NA	many	TGTGCCAGCAGTTTCGGGATCCAAGAGACCCAGTACTTC	CASSFGIQETQYF
TRBV10-3	TRBJ2-5	NA	many	TGTGCCATCAGTGCGACGCGAAAAGAGACCCAGTACTTC	CAISATRKETQYF
TRBV6-2/TRBV6-3	TRBJ1-1	TRBD1	medium-sized	TGTGCCAGCAGTTTCATCCTCGGACAGGCGAACACTGAAGCTTTCTTT	CASSFILGQANTEAFF
TRBV29-1	TRBJ1-2	NA	many	TGCAGCGTTGAATTGCTGGGGGACCAGGGGTCCTATGGCTACACCTTC	CSVELLGDQGSYGYTF
TRBV7-6	TRBJ2-5	NA	many	TGTGCCAGCAGCTTCCGAGCCGGACAAGAGACCCAGTACTTC	CASSFRAGQETQYF
TRBV6-6	TRBJ2-5	NA	many	TGTGCCAGCAGTTACTCACCGGAACCCCAAGAGACCCAGTACTTC	CASSYSPEPQETQYF
TRBV6-5	TRBJ2-7	TRBD2	many	TGTGCCAGCAGTTACTCGGCTGCGGGGGGAGGGTACGAGCAGTACTTC	CASSYSAAGGGYEQYF
TRBV30	TRBJ2-1	TRBD2	many	TGTGCCTGGAGTGTGGGGGGGGGTGACAATGAGCAGTTCTTC	CAWSVGGGDNEQFF
TRBV7-9	TRBJ2-5	NA	many	TGTGCCAGCAGCTCCCAAGAGACCCAGTACTTC	CASSSQETQYF
TRBV19	TRBJ2-1	NA	NA	TGTGCCAGTAGTAGGGGCTACAATGAGCAGTTCTTC	CASSRGYNEQFF
TRBV19	TRBJ2-7	TRBD1	NA	TGTGCCAGTAGTATAGGAGGGGGCCCCTACGAGCAGTACTTC	CASSIGGGPYEQYF
TRBV20-1	TRBJ2-3	NA	many	TGCAGTGCTAGGACAGACAGCGCTAGCACAGATACGCAGTATTTT	CSARTDSASTDTQYF
TRBV14	TRBJ2-2	TRBD1	many	TGTGCCAGCAGCCCCCGACAGGGTAGAGTCACCGGGGAGCTGTTTTTT	CASSPRQGRVTGELFF
TRBV3-1	TRBJ1-6	NA	many	TGTGCCAGCAGCCAATACCACTCCGGAGGGGATTCACCCCTCCACTTT	CASSQYHSGGDSPLHF
TRBV4-2	TRBJ2-3	TRBD2	many	TGTGCCAGCAGCCGCGACCCTACTAGCGGGAGCTTAAGCACAGATACGCAGTATTTT	CASSRDPTSGSLSTDTQYF
TRBV5-6	TRBJ2-5	NA	NA	TGTGCCAGCAGCTTGGGGCTATTCGGGATCCCAGAGACCCAGTACTTC	CASSLGLFGIPETQYF
TRBV11-2	TRBJ2-1	NA	many	TGTGCCAGCAGCCTCCATCTCCGGAGCACTTACTACAATGAGCAGTTCTTC	CASSLHLRSTYYNEQFF
TRBV9	TRBJ2-6	NA	many	TGTGCCAGCAGCGTAGGCCCCCCCGGGGCTATCTCTGGGGCCAACGTCCTGACTTTC	CASSVGPPGAISGANVLTF
TRBV15	TRBJ2-7	TRBD1	NA	TGTGCCACCAGCAGGGGTGGACAGGGATTGAGCGAGCAGTACTTC	CATSRGGQGLSEQYF
TRBV9	TRBJ2-1	NA	many	TGTGCCAGCAGCGTAGGGGGGGATTGGTACAATGAGCAGTTCTTC	CASSVGGDWYNEQFF
TRBV5-8	TRBJ2-6	TRBD2	many	TGTGCCAGCAGCTTGGATGTTAGACTAGCGGGATCCTCTGGGGCCAACGTCCTGACTTTC	CASSLDVRLAGSSGANVLTF
TRBV20-1	TRBJ2-1	NA	many	TGCAGTGCTAGAGACCCGGACACCTACAATGAGCAGTTCTTC	CSARDPDTYNEQFF
TRBV29-1	TRBJ2-1	TRBD2	many	TGCAGCGGTACTCCCGGTAGCGGGAGCTACAATGAGCAGTTCTTC	CSGTPGSGSYNEQFF
TRBV6-1	TRBJ2-1	NA	few	TGTGCCAGCAGTCCCCCCGGCTTATACAATGAGCACTCCTTC	CASSPPGLYNEHSF
TRBV5-1	TRBJ2-5	TRBD2	many	TGCGCCAGCAGCCTAACTAGCGGGTGGGAGACCCAGTACTTC	CASSLTSGWETQYF
TRBV6-1	TRBJ2-1	NA	many	TGTGCCAGCAGTCCGGGGCGGGACGCCTCCTACAATGAGCAGTTCTTC	CASSPGRDASYNEQFF
TRBV20-1	TRBJ2-5	NA	NA	TGCAGTTGTCAATCCAGCTTACAAGAGACCCAGTACTTC	CSCQSSLQETQYF
TRBV6-1	TRBJ1-2	TRBD1	many	TGTGCCAGCAGAGCTAGACAGGGGAACAACTATGGCTACACCTTC	CASRARQGNNYGYTF
TRBV6-1	TRBJ1-5	NA	many	TGTGCCAGCAGTGAATTGGCAGGGGTATCGCCCCAGCATTTT	CASSELAGVSPQHF
TRBV9	TRBJ1-3	NA	many	TGTGCCAGCAGCGGCAGGGATGGGGGCTCTGGAAACACCATATATTTT	CASSGRDGGSGNTIYF
TRBV4-1	TRBJ1-5	NA	many	TGCGCCAGCAGCCAAGAACCTGGGGGCGTCGGGCAGCCCCAGCATTTT	CASSQEPGGVGQPQHF
TRBV5-6	TRBJ2-5	NA	few	TGTGCCAGCAGCGGTAGGGGGATCCGTCAAGAGACCCAGTACTTC	CASSGRGIRQETQYF
TRBV20-1	TRBJ2-7	NA	many	TGCAGTGCTAGGGGGGGACAGCGAGCCACCTACGAGCAGTACTTC	CSARGGQRATYEQYF
TRBV12-3/TRBV12-4	TRBJ1-5	NA	many	TGTGCCAGCAGTTTAGGAACGGGGCGACAGCCCCAGCATTTT	CASSLGTGRQPQHF
TRBV5-1	TRBJ1-2	TRBD1	NA	TGCGCCAGCAGGGCCTCCGAGACAGGGGGCCTAAACTATGGCTACACCTTC	CASRASETGGLNYGYTF
TRBV20-1	TRBJ1-6	TRBD1	many	TGCAGTGCTTCGCGGACAGGGACGAATAATTCACCCCTCCACTTT	CSASRTGTNNSPLHF
TRBV28	TRBJ1-2	TRBD1	many	TGTGCCAGCAGTCAGTCGACAGGGGCCCATGGCTACACCTTC	CASSQSTGAHGYTF
TRBV9	TRBJ2-7	TRBD2	many	TGTGCCAGCAGCCCTAGCGGGCCCTCCTACGAGCAGTACTTC	CASSPSGPSYEQYF
TRBV29-1	TRBJ1-1	NA	NA	TGCAGCGGCTATAACACTGAAGCTTTCTTT	CSGYNTEAFF
TRBV5-1	TRBJ2-2	NA	NA	TGCGCCAGCACCTCCTACTCTCCTAGCACCGGGGAGCTGTTTTTT	CASTSYSPSTGELFF